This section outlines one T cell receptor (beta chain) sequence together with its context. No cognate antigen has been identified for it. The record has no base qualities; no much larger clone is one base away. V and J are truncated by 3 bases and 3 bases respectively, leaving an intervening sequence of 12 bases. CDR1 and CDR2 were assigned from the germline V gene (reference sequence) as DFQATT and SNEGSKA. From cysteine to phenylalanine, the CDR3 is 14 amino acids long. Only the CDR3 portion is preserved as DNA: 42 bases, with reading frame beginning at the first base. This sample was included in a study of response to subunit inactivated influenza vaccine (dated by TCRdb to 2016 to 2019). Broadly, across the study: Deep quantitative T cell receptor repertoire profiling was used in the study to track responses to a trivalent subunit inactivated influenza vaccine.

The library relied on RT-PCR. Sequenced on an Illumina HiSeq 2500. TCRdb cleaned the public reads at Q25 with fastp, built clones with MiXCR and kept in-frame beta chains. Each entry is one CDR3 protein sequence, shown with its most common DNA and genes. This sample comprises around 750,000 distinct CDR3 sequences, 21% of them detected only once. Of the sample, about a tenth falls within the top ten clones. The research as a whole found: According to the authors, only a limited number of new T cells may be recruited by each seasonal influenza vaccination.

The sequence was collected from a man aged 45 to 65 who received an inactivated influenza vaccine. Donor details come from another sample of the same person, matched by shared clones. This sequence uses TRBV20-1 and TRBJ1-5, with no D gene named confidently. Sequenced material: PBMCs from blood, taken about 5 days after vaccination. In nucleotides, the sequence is TGCAGTGCTAGCCCTTTGGCAGACAATCAGCCCCAGCATTTT. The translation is CSASPLADNQPQHF.